This T cell receptor (beta chain) came from a study of blood T cell repertoires in COVID-19. The overall study: Donors in the United States, Italy and Spain gave samples during acute or convalescent COVID-19. Sources were T cells, B-cell-depleted T cells, or PBMCs; the material itself was cDNA or gDNA.

Study processing details: Amplification from reference gene primers served as the basis for estimated nucleated cell counts. Using immunoSEQ multiplex PCR, the repertoire was profiled, and TCRdb retains in-frame clones only, with some absent. V, J and clone size are taken as reported in that table, and D and trimming were inferred from the DNA itself. Here the sample spans tens of thousands of clones, approximately 81% being singletons. This CDR3 has 18 amino acids. The germline CDR1 and CDR2 sequences are SGHDT and YYEEEE. The V gene end was trimmed by 0 bases and the J gene end by 4 bases; junction bases not matched to a gene: 11.

The sequencing sample was made of peripheral blood. The sequence derives from a woman in her sixties or seventies in a cohort sampled during active COVID-19. The genes are TRBV5-6 and TRBJ2-7, with TRBD1 matching 12 bases. The CDR3 DNA reads TGTGCCAGCAGCTTGGCTCGAGGGGGGACAGGGGGCCGATACGAGCAGTACTTC. This codes for CASSLARGGTGGRYEQYF.